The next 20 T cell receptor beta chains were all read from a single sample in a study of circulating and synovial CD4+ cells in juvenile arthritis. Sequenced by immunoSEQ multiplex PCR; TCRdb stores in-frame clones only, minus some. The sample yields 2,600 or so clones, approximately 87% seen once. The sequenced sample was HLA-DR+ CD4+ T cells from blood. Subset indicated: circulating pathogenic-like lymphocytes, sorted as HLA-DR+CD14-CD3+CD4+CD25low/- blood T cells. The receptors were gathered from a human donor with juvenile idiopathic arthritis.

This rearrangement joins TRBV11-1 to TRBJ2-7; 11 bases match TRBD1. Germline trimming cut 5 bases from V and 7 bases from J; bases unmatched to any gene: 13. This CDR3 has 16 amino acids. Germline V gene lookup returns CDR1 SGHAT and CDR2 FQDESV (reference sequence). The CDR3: CASSPPPGTGGLEQYF. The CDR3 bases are TGTGCCAGCAGCCCTCCACCAGGGACAGGGGGTCTAGAGCAGTACTTC.

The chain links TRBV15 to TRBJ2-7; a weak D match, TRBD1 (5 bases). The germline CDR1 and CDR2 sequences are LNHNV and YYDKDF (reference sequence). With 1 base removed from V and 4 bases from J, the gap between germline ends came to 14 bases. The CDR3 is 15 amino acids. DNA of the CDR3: TGTGCCACCAGCAGAGTGTTAGCAGGGTGGTACGAGCAGTACTTC. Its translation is CATSRVLAGWYEQYF.

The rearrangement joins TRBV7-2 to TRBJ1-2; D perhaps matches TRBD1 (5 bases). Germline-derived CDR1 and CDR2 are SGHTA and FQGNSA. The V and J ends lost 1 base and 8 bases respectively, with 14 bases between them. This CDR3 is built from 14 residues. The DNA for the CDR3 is TGTGCCAGCAGCTTAGTAAAGGGGTGGGGAGGCTACACCTTC. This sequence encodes CASSLVKGWGGYTF.

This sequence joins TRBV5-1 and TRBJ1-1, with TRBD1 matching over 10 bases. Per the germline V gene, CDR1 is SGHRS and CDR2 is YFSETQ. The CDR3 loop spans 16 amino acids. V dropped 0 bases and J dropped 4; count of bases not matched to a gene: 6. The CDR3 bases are TGCGCCAGCAGCTTGGGGACAGGGGGATGGGGCACTGAAGCTTTCTTT. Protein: CASSLGTGGWGTEAFF.

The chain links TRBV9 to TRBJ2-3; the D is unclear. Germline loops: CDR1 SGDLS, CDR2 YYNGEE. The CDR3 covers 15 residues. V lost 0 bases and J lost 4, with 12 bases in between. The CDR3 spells CASSVVGQVPDTQYF. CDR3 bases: TGTGCCAGCAGCGTAGTAGGCCAGGTCCCAGATACGCAGTATTTT.

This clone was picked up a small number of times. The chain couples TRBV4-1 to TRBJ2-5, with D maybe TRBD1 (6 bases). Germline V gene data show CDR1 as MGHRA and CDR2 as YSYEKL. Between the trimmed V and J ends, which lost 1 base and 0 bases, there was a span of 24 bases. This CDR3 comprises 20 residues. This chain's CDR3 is CASSQAKLRDTEGYQETQYF. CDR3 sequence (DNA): TGCGCCAGCAGCCAAGCGAAACTCCGGGACACCGAGGGGTACCAAGAGACCCAGTACTTC.

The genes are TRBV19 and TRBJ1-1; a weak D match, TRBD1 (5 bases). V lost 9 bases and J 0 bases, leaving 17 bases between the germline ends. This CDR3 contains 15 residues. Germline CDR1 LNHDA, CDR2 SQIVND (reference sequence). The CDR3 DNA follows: TGTGCCAGCACTACAGGCTCACTTATGAACACTGAAGCTTTCTTT. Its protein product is CASTTGSLMNTEAFF.

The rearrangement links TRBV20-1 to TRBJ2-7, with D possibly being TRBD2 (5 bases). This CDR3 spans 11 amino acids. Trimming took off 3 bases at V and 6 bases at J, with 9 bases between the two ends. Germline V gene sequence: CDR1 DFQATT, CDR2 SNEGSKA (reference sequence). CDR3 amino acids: CSASVAGEQYF. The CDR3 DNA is TGCAGTGCTAGTGTGGCGGGCGAGCAGTACTTC.

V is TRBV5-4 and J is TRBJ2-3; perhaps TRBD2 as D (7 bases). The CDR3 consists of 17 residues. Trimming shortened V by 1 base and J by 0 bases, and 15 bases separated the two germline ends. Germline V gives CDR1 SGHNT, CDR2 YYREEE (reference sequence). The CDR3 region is CASSLLRGGTSTDTQYF. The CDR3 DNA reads TGTGCCAGCAGCTTGCTTAGGGGGGGGACTAGCACAGATACGCAGTATTTT.

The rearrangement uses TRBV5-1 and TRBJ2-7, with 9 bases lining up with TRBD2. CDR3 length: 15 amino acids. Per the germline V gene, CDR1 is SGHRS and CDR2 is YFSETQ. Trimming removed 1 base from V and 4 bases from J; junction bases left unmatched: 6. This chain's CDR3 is CASSLLAGGQYEQYF. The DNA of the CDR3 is TGCGCCAGCAGCTTGCTTGCGGGGGGGCAATACGAGCAGTACTTC. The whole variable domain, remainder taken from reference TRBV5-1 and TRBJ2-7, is KAGVTQTPRYLIKTRGQQVTLSCSPISGHRSVSWYQQTPGQGLQFLFEYFSETQRNKGNFPGRFSGRQFSNSRSEMNVSTLELGDSALYLCASSLLAGGQYEQYFGPGTRLTVT.

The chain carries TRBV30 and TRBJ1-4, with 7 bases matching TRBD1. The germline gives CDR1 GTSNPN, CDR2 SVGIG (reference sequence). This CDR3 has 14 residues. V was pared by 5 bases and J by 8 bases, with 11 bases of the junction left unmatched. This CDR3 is CAWVPQGISEKLFF. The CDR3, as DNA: TGTGCCTGGGTGCCACAGGGGATATCGGAAAAACTGTTTTTT.

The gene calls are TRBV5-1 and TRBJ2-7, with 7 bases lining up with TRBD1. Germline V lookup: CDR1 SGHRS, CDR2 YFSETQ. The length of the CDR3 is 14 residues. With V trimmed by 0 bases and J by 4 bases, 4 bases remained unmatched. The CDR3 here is CASSLGQGVYEQYF. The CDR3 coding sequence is TGCGCCAGCAGCTTGGGGCAGGGGGTGTACGAGCAGTACTTC. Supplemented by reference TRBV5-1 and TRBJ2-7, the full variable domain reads KAGVTQTPRYLIKTRGQQVTLSCSPISGHRSVSWYQQTPGQGLQFLFEYFSETQRNKGNFPGRFSGRQFSNSRSEMNVSTLELGDSALYLCASSLGQGVYEQYFGPGTRLTVT.

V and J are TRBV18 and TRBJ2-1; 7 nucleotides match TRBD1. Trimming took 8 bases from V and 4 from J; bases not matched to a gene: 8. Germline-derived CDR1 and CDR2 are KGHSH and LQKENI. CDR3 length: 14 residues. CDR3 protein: CASERGLGYNEQFF. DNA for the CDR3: TGTGCCAGCGAAAGGGGGCTGGGGTACAATGAGCAGTTCTTC.

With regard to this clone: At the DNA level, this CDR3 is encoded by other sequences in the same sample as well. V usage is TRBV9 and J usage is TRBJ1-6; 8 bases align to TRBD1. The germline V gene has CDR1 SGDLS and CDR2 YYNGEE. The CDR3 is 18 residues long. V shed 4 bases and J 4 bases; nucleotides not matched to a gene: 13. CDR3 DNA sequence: TGTGCCAGCAGCCCTCCGGGTCGCAGGGGGCTATATAATTCACCCCTCCACTTT. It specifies CASSPPGRRGLYNSPLHF. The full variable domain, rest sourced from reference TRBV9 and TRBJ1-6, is DSGVTQTPKHLITATGQRVTLRCSPRSGDLSVYWYQQSLDQGLQFLIQYYNGEERAKGNILERFSAQQFPDLHSELNLSSLELGDSALYFCASSPPGRRGLYNSPLHFGNGTRLTVT.

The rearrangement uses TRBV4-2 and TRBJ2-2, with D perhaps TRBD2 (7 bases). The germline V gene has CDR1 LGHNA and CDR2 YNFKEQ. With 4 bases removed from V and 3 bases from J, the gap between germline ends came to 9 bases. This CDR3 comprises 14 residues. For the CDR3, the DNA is TGTGCCAGCAGCCGGGGGGGCGACACCGGGGAGCTGTTTTTT. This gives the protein CASSRGGDTGELFF.

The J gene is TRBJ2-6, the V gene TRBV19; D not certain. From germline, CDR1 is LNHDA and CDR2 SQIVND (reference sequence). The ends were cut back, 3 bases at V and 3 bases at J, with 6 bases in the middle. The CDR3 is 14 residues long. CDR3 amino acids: CASSISRGANVLTF. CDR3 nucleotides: TGTGCCAGTAGTATTTCTCGTGGGGCCAACGTCCTGACTTTC.

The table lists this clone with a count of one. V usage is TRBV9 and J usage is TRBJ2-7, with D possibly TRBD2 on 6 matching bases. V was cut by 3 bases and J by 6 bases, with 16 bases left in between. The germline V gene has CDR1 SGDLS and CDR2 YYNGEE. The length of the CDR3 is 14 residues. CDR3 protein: CASSEGRGRIEQYF. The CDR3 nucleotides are TGTGCCAGCAGCGAAGGGCGGGGCCGGATCGAGCAGTACTTC.

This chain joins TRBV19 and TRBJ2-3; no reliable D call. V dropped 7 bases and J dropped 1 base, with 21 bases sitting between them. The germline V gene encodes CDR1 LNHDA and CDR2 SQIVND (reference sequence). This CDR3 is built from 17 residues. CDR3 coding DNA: TGTGCCAGTACCCCTCGTCCCAACTACCGGGGCACAGATACGCAGTATTTT. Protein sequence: CASTPRPNYRGTDTQYF.

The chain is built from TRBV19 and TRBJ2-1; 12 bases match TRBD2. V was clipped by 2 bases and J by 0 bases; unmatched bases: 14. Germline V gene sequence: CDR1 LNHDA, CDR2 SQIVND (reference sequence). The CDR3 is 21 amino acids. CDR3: CASSILSTSGGSRSSYNEQFF. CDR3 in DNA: TGTGCCAGTAGTATATTGTCAACTAGCGGGGGGTCAAGAAGCTCCTACAATGAGCAGTTCTTC.

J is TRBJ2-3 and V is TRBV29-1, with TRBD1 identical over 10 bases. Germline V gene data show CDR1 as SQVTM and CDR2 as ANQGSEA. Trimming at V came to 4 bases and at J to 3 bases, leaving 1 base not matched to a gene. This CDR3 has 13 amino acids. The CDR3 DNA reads TGCAGCGTTGGACAGGGGGCAACAGATACGCAGTATTTT. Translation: CSVGQGATDTQYF.